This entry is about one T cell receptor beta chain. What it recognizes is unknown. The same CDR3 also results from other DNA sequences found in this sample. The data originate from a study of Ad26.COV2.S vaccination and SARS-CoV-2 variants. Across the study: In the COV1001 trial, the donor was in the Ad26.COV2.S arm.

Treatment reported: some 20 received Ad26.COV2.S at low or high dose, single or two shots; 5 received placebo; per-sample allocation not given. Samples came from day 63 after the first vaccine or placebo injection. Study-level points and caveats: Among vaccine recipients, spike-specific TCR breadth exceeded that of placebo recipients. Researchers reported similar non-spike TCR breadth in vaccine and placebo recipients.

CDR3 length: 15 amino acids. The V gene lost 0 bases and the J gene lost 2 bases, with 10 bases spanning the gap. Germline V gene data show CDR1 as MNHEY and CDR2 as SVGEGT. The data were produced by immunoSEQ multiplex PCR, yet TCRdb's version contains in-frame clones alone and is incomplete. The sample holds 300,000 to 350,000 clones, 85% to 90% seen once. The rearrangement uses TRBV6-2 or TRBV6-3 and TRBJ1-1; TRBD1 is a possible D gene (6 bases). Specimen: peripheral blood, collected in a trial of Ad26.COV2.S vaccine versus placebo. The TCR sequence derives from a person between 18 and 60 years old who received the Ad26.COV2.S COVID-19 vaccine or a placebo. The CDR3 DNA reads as TGTGCCAGCAGTTACTCTGGCAGGGGCAACACTGAAGCTTTCTTT. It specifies CASSYSGRGNTEAFF.